The rows below give T cell receptor beta chains drawn from one sample of a study of blood T cells in healthy people across ages. TCRdb re-called the 5' RACE reads with MiXCR, one entry per CDR3 protein. This table holds roughly 2 million distinct CDR3 sequences, around half found once. The specimen sequenced was blood. These receptors originate from a woman aged 40 to 50 in good health. Each CDR3 is given with its conserved first and last residue. Each record gives: V gene, CDR3 protein.

>TRBV2
CASSAPGLGGTGELFF
>TRBV5-1
CASSLAGKAGSSYEQYF
>TRBV11-1
CASSRTRSSYNEQFF
>TRBV7-2
CASSLSGGNSPLHF
>TRBV20-1
CSAASGERGNIQYF
>TRBV4-3
CASSQSRQVSYEQYF
>TRBV28
CASSRLAGTPKKEQFF
>TRBV27
CASSWGRDYEQYF
>TRBV24-1
CATATGGPKETQYF
>TRBV29-1
CSVPDRYPGDNIGSYEQYF
>TRBV20-1
CSARSSNTVAKNIQYF
>TRBV9
CASSVGLKNIQYF
>TRBV20-1
CSAATLGGRSTDTQYF
>TRBV6-1
CASSENQGNIQYF
>TRBV2
CASRVDRGAANIQYF
>TRBV24-1
CATSDRDRAGETQYF
>TRBV4-1
CASSPQQSWGNQPQHF
>TRBV20-1
CSAIKQGHSTDTQYF
>TRBV4-1
CASSQPRDRDVYGYTF
>TRBV20-1
CSASLRDSDSYNEQFF
>TRBV28
CASSVGTGGYTF
>TRBV9
CASSLGGENQPQHF
>TRBV29-1
CSVDLLAGTPYNEQFF
>TRBV7-9
CASSPGTGNYNEQFF
>TRBV2
CASIYDGSGANVPTF
>TRBV4-3
CASSQARTPNPNEQFF
>TRBV6-2/TRBV6-3
CASSYSGVVNIQYF
>TRBV27
CASRRYQGTNEKLFF
>TRBV4-1
CAYPVGQGVPRACPDTQYF
>TRBV5-1
CASSWVSQTYNEQFF
>TRBV7-9
CASSFDLLARGGPYNEQFF
>TRBV20-1
CSAGGRIGPDTQYF
>TRBV7-6
CASSGQGYTQYF
>TRBV5-1
CASRPDPGREQYF
>TRBV18
CATADSLAKNIQYF
>TRBV18
CASSPSQTGQETQYF
>TRBV28
CASREQGLDIQYF
>TRBV4-3
CASRLTSDTDTQYF
>TRBV7-6
CASSPLGASGANVLTF
>TRBV12-3/TRBV12-4
CASSPSTVDGYTF
>TRBV20-1
CSAVDLRKTSYEQYF
>TRBV5-1
CASSLIVGTTKETQYF
>TRBV29-1
CSVVAPRDRDYEQYF
>TRBV29-1
CSVEDHDKNYGYTF
>TRBV27
CASSFEAGIYNEQFF
>TRBV28
CASSLRGAGGFRAGAFF
>TRBV6-6
CASSVAQGSYNEQFF
>TRBV29-1
CSVSVRVSHEQYF
>TRBV5-6
CASSLKVLGRRFF
>TRBV7-9
CASSGAGTPRETQYF